The 26 T cell receptor beta chains listed next were all sequenced from one sample in a study of blood T cell repertoires in COVID-19. Here immunoSEQ multiplex PCR was the method, and the copy in TCRdb shows in-frame clones only, minus some. The table has roughly 300,000 clones, roughly 85% seen once; the top ten hold around 4.2%. The source material was PBMCs or T cells enriched from blood (not recorded which). Source of these receptors: a woman in her thirties or forties with acute COVID-19.

The rearrangement joins TRBV7-9 to TRBJ1-4, with a weak D call TRBD1 (5 bases). Germline-derived CDR1 and CDR2 are SEHNR and FQNEAQ (reference sequence). The CDR3 is made up of 13 amino acids. The V gene lost 1 base and the J gene lost 8 bases, with 8 bases spanning the gap. The CDR3 region has the DNA TGTGCCAGCAGCTTAGGGGGCGGCGAAAAACTGTTTTTT. It translates to CASSLGGGEKLFF.

The rearrangement links TRBV15 to TRBJ2-1; 13 nucleotides agree with TRBD2. The CDR3 consists of 15 residues. Trimming removed 5 bases from V and 7 bases from J; junction bases left unmatched: 5. Germline V gives CDR1 LNHNV, CDR2 YYDKDF (reference sequence). The CDR3 DNA sequence: TGTGCCACCAGCTGGGGACTAGCGGGGTCTAATGAGCAGTTCTTC. Amino acids: CATSWGLAGSNEQFF.

V usage is TRBV5-4 and J usage is TRBJ2-3, with D hard to call. CDR3 length: 14 amino acids. Trimming took off 4 bases at V and 4 bases at J, with 13 bases between the two ends. The germline V gene has CDR1 SGHNT and CDR2 YYREEE (reference sequence). CDR3 protein: CASSTQTLADTQYF. The CDR3 nucleotides are TGTGCCAGCAGCACGCAAACCCTAGCAGATACGCAGTATTTT.

This rearrangement joins TRBV3-1 (or the pseudogene TRBV3-2) to TRBJ2-7; 8 nucleotides agree with TRBD2. This CDR3 has 13 amino acids. The V gene's germline CDR1 is LGHDT and CDR2 YNNKEL (reference sequence). V was clipped by 5 bases and J by 5 bases; unmatched bases: 5. CDR3 sequence reads: CASSDSGINEQYF. Here the CDR3 DNA reads TGTGCCAGCAGCGATAGCGGGATCAACGAGCAGTACTTC.

The chain is built from TRBV7-2 and TRBJ1-1, with D tentatively TRBD1 (5 bases). In germline, CDR1 is SGHTA, CDR2 FQGNSA. The CDR3 runs to 15 residues. Trimming left V 2 bases short and J 6 bases short, with 16 bases between. The CDR3: CASSLNPGGGSEAFF. Here the CDR3 DNA reads TGTGCCAGCAGCTTAAATCCAGGTGGGGGGTCTGAAGCTTTCTTT. The whole variable domain, filled in from reference TRBV7-2 and TRBJ1-1, reads GAGVSQSPSNKVTEKGKDVELRCDPISGHTALYWYRQSLGQGLEFLIYFQGNSAPDKSGLPSDRFSAERTGGSVSTLTIQRTQQEDSAVYLCASSLNPGGGSEAFFGQGTRLTVV.

The chain carries TRBV5-1 and TRBJ1-1; D gene ambiguous. This CDR3 contains 15 residues. The V and J ends lost 0 bases and 0 bases respectively, with 9 bases between them. Germline V CDR1 and CDR2: SGHRS, YFSETQ. The CDR3 nucleotides are TGCGCCAGCAGCTTGGACAGCCCCCTGAACACTGAAGCTTTCTTT. Encoded protein: CASSLDSPLNTEAFF.

V gene TRBV2 combines with J gene TRBJ1-3; TRBD1 is a possible D gene (5 bases). Trimming pared 4 bases from V and 3 bases from J, leaving 13 bases between. CDR3 length equals 15 residues. Germline CDR1 is SNHLY and CDR2 is FYNNEI. The CDR3 is CASSVSGQIGNTIYF. CDR3 nucleotide sequence: TGTGCCAGCAGTGTGTCAGGGCAAATTGGAAACACCATATATTTT.

V gene TRBV4-1 combines with J gene TRBJ2-3; 9 bases fit TRBD2. Germline loops: CDR1 MGHRA, CDR2 YSYEKL. V gave up 0 bases and J gave up 4 bases; unmatched junction bases: 5. CDR3 length equals 16 residues. CDR3: CASSQDVTSGSDTQYF. The CDR3 nucleotides read TGCGCCAGCAGCCAAGATGTGACTAGCGGATCAGATACGCAGTATTTT.

In DNA, the CDR3 is TGTGCCAGTAGTACGCCGGGACAGCAGACCCAGCATTTT. Its translation is CASSTPGQQTQHF. This rearrangement joins TRBV19 to TRBJ1-5, with 7 bases lining up with TRBD1. Germline assignment: CDR1 LNHDA and CDR2 SQIVND (reference sequence). The CDR3 has 13 amino acids. Trimming removed 4 bases from V and 11 bases from J; junction bases left unmatched: 8.

The chain couples TRBV15 to TRBJ2-3; 11 bases are a match to TRBD1. The V segment lost 5 bases and the J segment 5 bases; nucleotides outside the gene matches: 6. Germline-derived CDR1 and CDR2 are LNHNV and YYDKDF (reference sequence). The CDR3 is 15 residues long. The CDR3 spells CATSLDRGHGDTQYF. Written as DNA, the CDR3 is TGTGCCACCAGCCTGGACAGGGGGCATGGAGATACGCAGTATTTT.

V gene TRBV5-8 combines with J gene TRBJ1-2; D gene ambiguous. V was trimmed by 1 base and J by 5 bases, leaving 9 bases between them. The CDR3 has 13 residues. The germline V gene encodes CDR1 SGHTS and CDR2 YDEGEE. The CDR3 nucleotides read TGTGCCAGCAGCTTGCTTGGAGAGTATGGCTACACCTTC. Its protein is CASSLLGEYGYTF.

V usage is TRBV11-2 and J usage is TRBJ1-1; TRBD1 is a possible D gene (6 bases). The germline gives CDR1 SGHAT, CDR2 FQNNGV. The CDR3 loop spans 13 amino acids. V was cut by 8 bases and J by 9 bases, with 19 bases left in between. CDR3 in amino acids: CASSSHREGKAFF. The CDR3 DNA is TGTGCCAGCTCTTCCCACAGGGAGGGGAAAGCTTTCTTT.

The chain is built from TRBV24-1 and TRBJ1-5; D call uncertain. V was cut by 5 bases and J by 0 bases, with 4 bases left in between. The CDR3 runs to 13 residues. The germline V gene has CDR1 KGHDR and CDR2 SFDVKD. The CDR3 bases are TGTGCCACCAGTGTTAATAGCAATCAGCCCCAGCATTTT. As protein: CATSVNSNQPQHF.

This clone showed up just a few times. CDR3 loop: CASRRETSRNEQFF. CDR3 bases: TGTGCCAGCAGGAGGGAGACTAGCAGGAATGAGCAGTTCTTC. The chain couples TRBV2 to TRBJ2-1; 7 bases are a match to TRBD2. J lost 7 bases, V lost 6 bases, and 9 bases had no gene match. The CDR3 is 14 residues long. In germline, CDR1 is SNHLY, CDR2 FYNNEI.

The rearrangement links TRBV11-2 to TRBJ1-4; D remains unclear. Trimming took 5 bases from V and 6 from J, leaving 7 bases between them. The germline gives CDR1 SGHAT, CDR2 FQNNGV. The CDR3 extends over 12 amino acids. DNA of the CDR3: TGTGCCAGCAGCGCGGTAGATGAAAAACTGTTTTTT. This translates into CASSAVDEKLFF.

The chain uses TRBV3-1 (or the pseudogene TRBV3-2) and TRBJ2-4, with 11 bases fitting TRBD2. Germline CDR1 is LGHDT and CDR2 is YNNKEL (reference sequence). The CDR3 contains 21 residues. J was trimmed by 0 bases and V by 1 base; bases with no gene match: 14. CDR3 residues: CASSQVPAGTSGELAKNIQYF. Written as DNA, the CDR3 is TGTGCCAGCAGCCAAGTCCCGGCCGGGACTAGCGGAGAACTAGCCAAAAACATTCAGTACTTC.

The rearrangement joins TRBV7-9 to TRBJ1-2, with TRBD1 matching 8 bases. CDR3 length equals 16 residues. Trimming removed 5 bases from V and 8 bases from J; junction bases left unmatched: 16. Germline CDR1 is SEHNR and CDR2 is FQNEAQ (reference sequence). The CDR3 loop is CASSPPGQVITVGYTF. For the CDR3, the DNA is TGTGCCAGCAGCCCGCCGGGACAGGTCATAACGGTGGGCTACACCTTC.

J is TRBJ1-1 and V is TRBV6-1, with D perhaps TRBD1 (6 bases). Trimming cost V 1 base and J 12 bases, with 12 bases left between them. CDR1 and CDR2 (germline): MNHNS, SASEGT. The CDR3 has 12 amino acids. CDR3 DNA: TGTGCCAGCAGTGAAGGCCGGGACATAACTTTCTTT. Its translation is CASSEGRDITFF.

This chain uses TRBV4-3 with TRBJ2-7; TRBD2 agrees at 8 bases. V gave up 3 bases and J gave up 0 bases; unmatched junction bases: 7. Per germline, CDR1 LGHNA and CDR2 YSLEER. The CDR3 has 16 amino acids. The chain's CDR3 is CASSQGPGGASYEQYF. The CDR3 DNA reads TGCGCCAGCAGCCAGGGGCCGGGGGGGGCCTCCTACGAGCAGTACTTC.

Concerning this clone: The same CDR3 is also encoded by other DNA sequences in this sample. The genes are TRBV7-2 and TRBJ1-2, with a tentative D call TRBD1 (5 bases). Germline values: CDR1 SGHTA, CDR2 FQGNSA. The CDR3 consists of 14 residues. V was trimmed by 1 base and J by 8 bases, leaving 14 bases between them. Here the CDR3 reads CASSLGPGGRGYTF. The CDR3 DNA reads TGTGCCAGCAGCTTAGGCCCGGGGGGGAGGGGCTACACCTTC.

V usage is TRBV5-1 and J usage is TRBJ1-5, with D maybe TRBD1 (6 bases). CDR3 size: 15 residues. Germline-derived CDR1 and CDR2 are SGHRS and YFSETQ. Trimming took off 1 base at V and 5 bases at J, with 13 bases between the two ends. DNA of the CDR3: TGCGCCAGCAGCTTGTGGGGACAAATTCATCAGCCCCAGCATTTT. This sequence encodes CASSLWGQIHQPQHF.

The genes are TRBV7-2 and TRBJ2-7, with 10 bases identical to TRBD2. V lost 1 base and J lost 3; bases outside the gene matches: 6. Germline V lookup: CDR1 SGHTA, CDR2 FQGNSA. The CDR3 has 16 amino acids. The CDR3 region is CASSLGSGGSYYEQYF. CDR3 sequence (DNA): TGTGCCAGCAGCTTAGGTAGCGGGGGGTCTTACTACGAGCAGTACTTC.

This clone was observed a single time. This sequence joins TRBV27 and TRBJ2-1; 12 positions match TRBD1. Trimming removed 5 bases from V and 7 bases from J; junction bases left unmatched: 3. Germline CDR1 is MNHEY and CDR2 is SMNVEV (reference sequence). The CDR3 totals 14 residues. The CDR3 DNA follows: TGTGCCAGCAGTGGGACAGGGGGCAGGAATGAGCAGTTCTTC. Protein product: CASSGTGGRNEQFF.

This chain joins TRBV4-2 and TRBJ2-5; 12 bases fit TRBD2. The trim removed 1 base at V and 1 base at J, leaving 4 bases unmatched. The CDR3 runs to 17 residues. CDR1 and CDR2 from the germline V gene are LGHNA and YNFKEQ. CDR3 region: CASSQGLAGGSQETQYF. CDR3 nucleotides: TGTGCCAGCAGCCAAGGTCTAGCGGGAGGGAGCCAAGAGACCCAGTACTTC.

The rearrangement links TRBV19 to TRBJ1-1; D remains unclear. The CDR3 has 14 amino acids. Trimming shortened V by 0 bases and J by 1 base, and 6 bases separated the two germline ends. Germline CDR1 reads LNHDA; CDR2 reads SQIVND (reference sequence). CDR3 in DNA: TGTGCCAGTAGTATAGACGGCGGGAACACTGAAGCTTTCTTT. It encodes CASSIDGGNTEAFF. Full variable domain (rest looked up from reference TRBV19 and TRBJ1-1): DGGITQSPKYLFRKEGQNVTLSCEQNLNHDAMYWYRQDPGQGLRLIYYSQIVNDFQKGDIAEGYSVSREKKESFPLTVTSAQKNPTAFYLCASSIDGGNTEAFFGQGTRLTVV.

This CDR3 reads CASSQVRNTEAFF. The CDR3 nucleotides read TGTGCCAGCAGCCAAGTGAGGAACACTGAAGCTTTCTTT. The chain employs TRBV3-1 (or the pseudogene TRBV3-2) and TRBJ1-1; D not resolved. The CDR3 is 13 amino acids. Germline V gene data show CDR1 as LGHDT and CDR2 as YNNKEL (reference sequence). Deletions cut 1 base from V and 1 base from J, with 4 bases between.